The 30 T cell receptor beta chains listed next were all sequenced from one sample in a study of spatial heterogeneity in lung cancer. One entry per CDR3 protein results from TCRdb running MiXCR on the 5' RACE reads. The sample holds approximately 49,000 distinct CDR3 sequences, approximately 5% seen once. The time point was: sample taken at primary tumor resection. Unsorted tumor, nontumor lung tissue or cryopreserved PBMC supplied the whole RNA. Sequencing was performed on PBMCs, taken at surgery. These receptors were taken from a male donor with early-stage non-small cell lung cancer.

The table lists this clonotype with many counts. This chain links TRBV7-9 with TRBJ1-4; 8 bases fit TRBD1. J gave up 8 bases and V 3 bases, and 5 bases lay outside the gene matches. Germline V gene lookup returns CDR1 SEHNR and CDR2 FQNEAQ (reference sequence). This CDR3 spans 14 amino acids. The CDR3 region is CASSFRGLGEKLFF. The CDR3 nucleotides read TGTGCCAGCAGCTTCAGGGGGCTGGGCGAAAAACTGTTTTTT. The entire variable domain, with the rest obtained from reference TRBV7-9 and TRBJ1-4, is as follows: DTGVSQNPRHKITKRGQNVTFRCDPISEHNRLYWYRQTLGQGPEFLTYFQNEAQLEKSRLLSDRFSAERPKGSFSTLEIQRTEQGDSAMYLCASSFRGLGEKLFFGSGTQLSVL.

The table lists this clonotype with many counts. The CDR3 sequence: CASSSIAGQRYEQYF. The CDR3 DNA follows: TGTGCCAGCAGTTCGATAGCGGGCCAACGCTACGAGCAGTACTTC. The chain links TRBV27 to TRBJ2-7; 7 bases line up with TRBD2. The V and J ends lost 4 bases and 3 bases, in that order; junction bases with no gene match: 9. The germline V gene has CDR1 MNHEY and CDR2 SMNVEV (reference sequence). The CDR3 covers 15 residues.

Details on this clonotype: This may be a read error, as it is one base from a much larger clone. This sequence joins TRBV4-3 and TRBJ2-3; 9 nucleotides align to TRBD2. Germline V CDR1 and CDR2: LGHNA, YSLEER. This CDR3 has 15 residues. For the CDR3, the DNA is TGCGTCAGCAGCCTCGGACTAGCGAATGGAGATACGCAGTATTTT. This sequence encodes CVSSLGLANGDTQYF.

This clonotype was observed at least ten times. The chain has TRBV7-9 and TRBJ1-3, with D possibly being TRBD1 (5 bases). The CDR3 sequence is 13 residues long. Germline CDR1 reads SEHNR; CDR2 reads FQNEAQ (reference sequence). Trimming took off 3 bases at V and 11 bases at J, with 14 bases between the two ends. This CDR3 is CASSFSGKRAIYF. The CDR3 DNA reads as TGTGCCAGCAGCTTTTCAGGGAAAAGGGCCATATATTTT. Full variable domain (remainder filled in from reference TRBV7-9 and TRBJ1-3): DTGVSQNPRHKITKRGQNVTFRCDPISEHNRLYWYRQTLGQGPEFLTYFQNEAQLEKSRLLSDRFSAERPKGSFSTLEIQRTEQGDSAMYLCASSFSGKRAIYFGEGSWLTVV.

This clonotype was detected many times. The genes are TRBV23-1 and TRBJ2-3, with 9 nucleotides matching TRBD2. TRBV23-1 is designated an ORF whose function remains uncertain. V lost 6 bases to trimming and J lost 3 bases; unmatched junction nucleotides: 13. The CDR3 is made up of 17 amino acids. CDR3: CASSTPRREGLTDTQYF. The CDR3 coding sequence is TGCGCCAGCAGCACTCCTAGGCGGGAGGGCCTGACAGATACGCAGTATTTT.

This clonotype was counted many times. The CDR3 sequence: CASSLGTYEQYF. The DNA for the CDR3 is TGTGCCAGCAGCTTGGGCACCTACGAGCAGTACTTC. The chain joins TRBV6-6 to TRBJ2-7; D is undetermined. The CDR3 length is 12 residues. The V gene's germline CDR1 is MNHNY and CDR2 SVGAGI (reference sequence). Trimming removed 6 bases from V and 2 bases from J, with 8 bases in between.

This clonotype was detected many times. This chain uses TRBV27 with TRBJ2-1; TRBD2 aligns across 14 bases. Trimming removed 6 bases from V and 7 bases from J; junction bases left unmatched: 8. In germline, CDR1 is MNHEY, CDR2 SMNVEV (reference sequence). The CDR3 loop spans 16 amino acids. The CDR3 DNA is TGTGCCAGCAGCCCCATTGGGACTAGCGGGAGTAATGAGCAGTTCTTC. Translated, it gives CASSPIGTSGSNEQFF.

Many counts were recorded for this clonotype. The V and J genes are TRBV18 and TRBJ2-7; the match to TRBD2 covers 12 bases. V shed 0 bases, J shed 4 bases, and the junction held 1 base outside the gene matches. The germline CDR1 and CDR2 sequences are KGHSH and LQKENI. This CDR3 is 15 amino acids long. The CDR3 DNA follows: TGTGCCAGCTCACCACCGCTAGCGGGAGGGTACGAGCAGTACTTC. Translation: CASSPPLAGGYEQYF.

This clonotype was observed many times. The chain combines TRBV6-1 with TRBJ1-1; 7 bases match TRBD1. V shed 6 bases, J shed 7 bases, and the junction held 8 bases outside the gene matches. CDR3 length equals 13 residues. The germline V gene has CDR1 MNHNS and CDR2 SASEGT. The CDR3 spells CASRNRGVREAFF. CDR3 in DNA: TGTGCCAGCAGGAACAGGGGTGTGCGTGAAGCTTTCTTT.

This clonotype showed up many times. CDR3 loop: CATSDSLGLAVRGAQYF. The CDR3 coding sequence is TGTGCCACCAGTGATTCATTGGGACTAGCGGTTCGGGGGGCCCAGTACTTC. The genes are TRBV24-1 and TRBJ2-5; TRBD2 aligns across 11 bases. The CDR3 is 17 residues long. V dropped 2 bases and J dropped 9; count of bases not matched to a gene: 13. The germline gives CDR1 KGHDR, CDR2 SFDVKD.

This clonotype was detected ten times or more. This rearrangement joins TRBV6-5 to TRBJ2-3; no definite D call. The V end lost 8 bases, the J end lost 1 base, and 7 bases lay between the germline ends. CDR3 length equals 12 residues. The germline CDR1 and CDR2 sequences are MNHEY and SVGAGI. CDR3 nucleotide sequence: TGTGCCAGCGGTCCGGGCACAGATACGCAGTATTTT. This encodes CASGPGTDTQYF.

This clonotype was detected a few times. The rearrangement joins TRBV7-6 to TRBJ1-4; D is possibly TRBD1 (5 bases). The CDR3 covers 17 residues. The V gene lost 1 base and the J gene lost 7 bases, with 19 bases spanning the gap. CDR1 and CDR2 (germline): SGHVS, FNYEAQ. The chain's CDR3 is CASSLGRQLNPGEKLFF. CDR3 coding DNA: TGTGCCAGCAGCTTAGGTCGACAGCTTAATCCCGGTGAAAAACTGTTTTTT.

This clonotype was seen a few times. The V gene is TRBV5-1, the J gene TRBJ2-3; TRBD1 matches 9 bases. J was trimmed by 5 bases and V by 2 bases; bases with no gene match: 3. Germline V gene lookup returns CDR1 SGHRS and CDR2 YFSETQ. The CDR3 is 14 amino acids. Written as DNA, the CDR3 is TGCGCCAGCAGCTTAAGACAGGGGGGAGATACGCAGTATTTT. Translating gives CASSLRQGGDTQYF.

This clonotype was recorded many times. V is TRBV20-1 and J is TRBJ2-3, with D unclear. The CDR3 extends over 14 amino acids. V lost 5 bases and J 1 base, leaving 13 bases between the germline ends. Per the germline V gene, CDR1 is DFQATT and CDR2 is SNEGSKA (reference sequence). The CDR3 is CSAATTHGTDTQYF. Here the CDR3 DNA reads TGCAGTGCTGCTACCACTCACGGCACAGATACGCAGTATTTT.

In its sample, this clonotype was seen many times. V usage is TRBV5-5 and J usage is TRBJ1-2; D not certain. The CDR3 runs to 12 residues. V was cut by 0 bases and J by 5 bases, with 5 bases left in between. From germline, CDR1 is SGHKS and CDR2 YYEKEE (reference sequence). CDR3 nucleotides: TGTGCCAGCAGCTTGGACGGTTATGGCTACACCTTC. Amino acids: CASSLDGYGYTF.

The rearrangement joins TRBV4-2 to TRBJ2-1; TRBD2 matches at 9 bases. Losses at the gene ends were 1 base for V and 7 bases for J; bases not matched to a gene: 8. This CDR3 spans 16 amino acids. Per the germline V gene, CDR1 is LGHNA and CDR2 is YNFKEQ. Here the CDR3 DNA reads TGTGCCAGCAGCCAAGGGACTAGCGAGTTAGTAAATGAGCAGTTCTTC. Translated, it gives CASSQGTSELVNEQFF.

The rearrangement joins TRBV6-2 or TRBV6-3 to TRBJ2-3, with D possibly called TRBD1 or TRBD2 (5 bases each). The CDR3 loop spans 12 amino acids. Germline V lookup: CDR1 MNHEY, CDR2 SVGEGT. Between the trimmed V and J ends, which lost 4 bases and 4 bases, there was a span of 6 bases. The CDR3 loop is CASSLGPDTQYF. CDR3 sequence (DNA): TGTGCCAGCAGTTTGGGACCAGATACGCAGTATTTT.

The table lists this clonotype with many counts. V and J are TRBV7-9 and TRBJ2-1, with 14 bases identical to TRBD2. V trimming: 6 bases; J trimming: 10 bases; junction bases outside the gene matches: 8. Germline V CDR1 and CDR2: SEHNR, FQNEAQ (reference sequence). This CDR3 is 15 amino acids long. Here the CDR3 reads CASSLTSGRAEEQFF. The CDR3 DNA reads TGTGCCAGCAGTTTGACTAGCGGGAGGGCCGAGGAGCAGTTCTTC.

This clonotype came up many times. The chain uses TRBV3-1 and TRBJ2-1, with D maybe TRBD1 (6 bases). The V and J ends lost 4 bases and 10 bases respectively, with 20 bases between them. The CDR3 runs 15 residues. Germline V gives CDR1 LGHDT, CDR2 YNNKEL (reference sequence). CDR3 residues: CASSPNPNRAWEQFF. CDR3 nucleotide sequence: TGTGCCAGCAGCCCCAACCCCAACAGGGCTTGGGAGCAGTTCTTC.

This clonotype was picked up one time. A much larger clone sits a single nucleotide away, making a read error possible. The CDR3 end shows no conserved phenylalanine or tryptophan, and so a read error is likely. This chain joins TRBV5-1 and TRBJ2-2; no definite D call. Per the germline V gene, CDR1 is SGHRS and CDR2 is YFSETQ. V was clipped by 1 base and J by 1 base, with 8 bases between them. The CDR3 loop spans 15 amino acids. CDR3 in amino acids: CASSLQGVNTGELFL. The CDR3 region has the DNA TGCGCCAGCAGCTTGCAAGGTGTGAACACCGGGGAGCTGTTTCTT.

This rearrangement joins TRBV11-2 to TRBJ1-1, with 9 bases identical to TRBD1. Germline trimming cut 4 bases from V and 2 bases from J; bases unmatched to any gene: 5. The CDR3 length is 15 residues. Germline V gives CDR1 SGHAT, CDR2 FQNNGV. The CDR3 region is CASSSGQGQNTEAFF. Written as DNA, the CDR3 is TGTGCCAGCAGCTCGGGACAGGGACAAAACACTGAAGCTTTCTTT.

The chain is built from TRBV11-2 and TRBJ2-5; the D call may be TRBD1 or TRBD2 (6 bases each). V gave up 8 bases and J gave up 7 bases, with 20 bases separating them. CDR3 length equals 14 residues. Per the germline V gene, CDR1 is SGHAT and CDR2 is FQNNGV. CDR3 coding DNA: TGTGCCAGCGCTCGGAGGGGGGTCGAGGGGACCCAGTACTTC. It yields the protein CASARRGVEGTQYF.

This clonotype was counted many times. J is TRBJ2-7 and V is TRBV12-3 or TRBV12-4; D is unresolved. Trimming shortened V by 4 bases and J by 2 bases, and 9 bases separated the two germline ends. The CDR3 sequence is 13 residues long. CDR3 coding DNA: TGTGCCAGCAGTTCTCCTATTACCTACGAGCAGTACTTC. Encoded protein: CASSSPITYEQYF.

The chain is built from TRBV5-6 and TRBJ1-1; D is uncertain. Per the germline V gene, CDR1 is SGHDT and CDR2 is YYEEEE. The CDR3 is 15 amino acids. V lost 2 bases and J lost 0, with 11 bases in between. The CDR3 here is CASSLSYRVNTEAFF. Here the CDR3 DNA reads TGTGCCAGCAGCTTATCTTATAGGGTGAACACTGAAGCTTTCTTT. Combining the CDR3 with reference TRBV5-6 and TRBJ1-1 gives the whole variable domain DAGVTQSPTHLIKTRGQQVTLRCSPKSGHDTVSWYQQALGQGPQFIFQYYEEEERQRGNFPDRFSGHQFPNYSSELNVNALLLGDSALYLCASSLSYRVNTEAFFGQGTRLTVV.

This clonotype showed up many times. The chain uses TRBV28 and TRBJ2-7; D possibly corresponds to TRBD1 (6 bases). Between the trimmed V and J ends, which lost 5 bases and 2 bases, there was a span of 16 bases. The CDR3 runs 15 residues. Germline V CDR1 and CDR2: MDHEN, SYDVKM. The CDR3 here is CASSTWGLAPYEQYF. The CDR3 DNA reads as TGTGCCAGCAGTACTTGGGGGCTAGCCCCCTACGAGCAGTACTTC. Full variable domain (rest looked up from reference TRBV28 and TRBJ2-7): DVKVTQSSRYLVKRTGEKVFLECVQDMDHENMFWYRQDPGLGLRLIYFSYDVKMKEKGDIPEGYSVSREKKERFSLILESASTNQTSMYLCASSTWGLAPYEQYFGPGTRLTVT.

The rearrangement links TRBV12-3 or TRBV12-4 to TRBJ1-3; possibly TRBD1 for D (5 bases). The CDR3 runs 15 residues. V lost 0 bases and J lost 4, with 10 bases in between. This CDR3 reads CASSLAQGAGNTIYF. CDR3 nucleotides: TGTGCCAGCAGTTTAGCGCAGGGCGCCGGAAACACCATATATTTT.

The sample holds many counts of this clonotype. The V and J genes are TRBV7-2 and TRBJ2-2, with TRBD1 matching 9 bases. The CDR3 totals 16 residues. Germline V gene data show CDR1 as SGHTA and CDR2 as FQGNSA. With V trimmed by 3 bases and J by 2 bases, 4 bases remained unmatched. This CDR3 is CASSFLGQGNTGELFF. The CDR3 nucleotides are TGTGCCAGCAGCTTCCTGGGACAGGGAAACACCGGGGAGCTGTTTTTT.

This clonotype occurred a few times. The gene calls are TRBV19 and TRBJ2-5; D is possibly TRBD1 (6 bases). The germline gives CDR1 LNHDA, CDR2 SQIVND (reference sequence). The CDR3 is 12 residues long. Trimming cost V 10 bases and J 1 base, with 10 bases left between them. CDR3 protein: CATQGLQETQYF. CDR3 sequence (DNA): TGTGCCACCCAGGGGCTCCAAGAGACCCAGTACTTC.

This clonotype is a singleton in its sample. Possible read error: a much larger clone is one base away. The rearrangement joins TRBV6-1 to TRBJ2-7, with 7 bases fitting TRBD1. The V and J ends lost 6 bases and 4 bases, in that order; junction bases with no gene match: 9. Per germline, CDR1 MNHNS and CDR2 SASEGT. The CDR3 spans 14 residues. The CDR3 protein is CASRVDTGVYEQYF. In nucleotides, the CDR3 is TGTGCCAGCAGGGTGGATACAGGGGTGTACGAGCAGTACTTC.

This clonotype was recorded at least ten times. The chain's CDR3 is CASSYTLARSRDTQYF. In DNA, the CDR3 is TGTGCCAGCAGCTACACTCTAGCGAGGAGTCGGGATACGCAGTATTTT. The chain joins TRBV14 to TRBJ2-3; perhaps TRBD2 as D (6 bases). CDR3 length: 16 amino acids. The germline V gene encodes CDR1 SGHDN and CDR2 FVKESK. Trimming cost V 5 bases and J 6 bases, with 21 bases left between them.